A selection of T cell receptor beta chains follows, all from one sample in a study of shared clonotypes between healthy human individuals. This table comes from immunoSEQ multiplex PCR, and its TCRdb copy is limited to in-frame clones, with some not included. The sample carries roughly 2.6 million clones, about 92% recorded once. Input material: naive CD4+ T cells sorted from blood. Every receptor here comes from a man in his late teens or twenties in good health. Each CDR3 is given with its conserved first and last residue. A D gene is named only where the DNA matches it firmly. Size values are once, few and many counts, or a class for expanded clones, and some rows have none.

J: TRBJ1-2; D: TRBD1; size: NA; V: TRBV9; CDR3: CASSGTGGTYGYTF; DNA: TGTGCCAGCAGCGGGACAGGGGGCACATATGGCTACACCTTC
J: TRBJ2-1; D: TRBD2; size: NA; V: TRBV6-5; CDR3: CASSYSLAGAQGEQFF; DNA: TGTGCCAGCAGTTACTCGCTAGCGGGAGCACAGGGTGAGCAGTTCTTC
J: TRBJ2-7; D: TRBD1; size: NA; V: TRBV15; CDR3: CATSRTGGGYEQYF; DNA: TGTGCCACCAGCCGGACAGGGGGAGGATACGAGCAGTACTTC
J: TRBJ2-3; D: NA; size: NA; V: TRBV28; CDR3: CASSLSGAADTQYF; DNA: TGTGCCAGCAGTTTATCCGGGGCAGCGGATACGCAGTATTTT
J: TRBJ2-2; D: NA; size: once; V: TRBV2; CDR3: CASSEGIETGELFF; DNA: TGTGCCAGCAGTGAGGGCATCGAGACCGGGGAGCTGTTTTTT
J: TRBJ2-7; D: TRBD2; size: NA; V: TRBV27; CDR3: CASSLWTSGAHEQYF; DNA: TGTGCCAGCAGTTTATGGACTAGCGGGGCCCACGAGCAGTACTTC
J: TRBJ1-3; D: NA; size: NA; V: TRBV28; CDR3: CASIADGSRSGNTIYF; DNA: TGTGCCAGCATTGCGGACGGTTCCCGCTCTGGAAACACCATATATTTT
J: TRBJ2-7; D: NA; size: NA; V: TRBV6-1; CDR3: CASLNGGTKTYEQYF; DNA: TGTGCCAGCCTTAACGGAGGGACAAAGACCTACGAGCAGTACTTC
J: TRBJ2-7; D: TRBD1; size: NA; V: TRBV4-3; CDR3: CASSRGTGSSYEQYF; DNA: TGCGCCAGCAGCCGCGGGACAGGGAGCTCCTACGAGCAGTACTTC
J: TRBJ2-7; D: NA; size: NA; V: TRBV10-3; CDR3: CAIRFDSTSEQYF; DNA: TGTGCCATCAGATTCGACAGTACCTCCGAGCAGTACTTC
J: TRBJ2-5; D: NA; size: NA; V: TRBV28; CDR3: CASSLLAGDETQYF; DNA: TGTGCCAGCAGTTTATTGGCCGGGGACGAGACCCAGTACTTC
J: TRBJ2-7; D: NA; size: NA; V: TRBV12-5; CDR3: CARMDGSFSYEQYF; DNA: TGTGCTAGGATGGACGGGTCTTTCTCCTACGAGCAGTACTTC
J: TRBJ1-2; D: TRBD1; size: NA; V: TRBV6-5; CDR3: CASSYSPFGQAYGYTF; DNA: TGTGCCAGCAGTTACAGTCCTTTCGGACAGGCCTATGGCTACACCTTC
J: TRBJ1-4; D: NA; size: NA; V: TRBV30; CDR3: CAWNQQGGNEKLFF; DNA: TGTGCCTGGAACCAACAGGGCGGGAATGAAAAACTGTTTTTT
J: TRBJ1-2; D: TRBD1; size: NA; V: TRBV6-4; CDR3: CASSETGQSNYGYTF; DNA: TGTGCCAGCAGTGAGACAGGGCAATCTAACTATGGCTACACCTTC
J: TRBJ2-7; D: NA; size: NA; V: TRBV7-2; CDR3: CASRSGGTQREQYF; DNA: TGTGCCAGCAGATCGGGCGGGACTCAGCGGGAGCAGTACTTC
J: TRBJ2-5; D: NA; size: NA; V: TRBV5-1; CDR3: CASSPRPGQETQYF; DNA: TGCGCCAGCAGCCCTAGGCCAGGCCAAGAGACCCAGTACTTC
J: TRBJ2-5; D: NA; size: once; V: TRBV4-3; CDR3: CASSQEARFQETQYF; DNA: TGCGCCAGCAGCCAAGAGGCGAGGTTCCAAGAGACCCAGTACTTC
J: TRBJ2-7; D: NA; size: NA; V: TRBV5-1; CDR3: CASSLGTYPNEQYF; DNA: TGCGCCAGCAGCCTAGGGACGTACCCTAACGAGCAGTACTTC
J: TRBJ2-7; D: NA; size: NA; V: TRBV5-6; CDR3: CASSSHPGDLFSYEQYF; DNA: TGTGCCAGCAGCTCCCACCCTGGGGACCTTTTTTCCTACGAGCAGTACTTC
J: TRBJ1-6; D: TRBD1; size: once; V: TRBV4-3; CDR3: CASSQDGGQGYSPLHF; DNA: TGCGCCAGCAGCCAAGATGGCGGACAGGGGTATTCACCCCTCCACTTT
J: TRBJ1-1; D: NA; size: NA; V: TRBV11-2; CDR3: CASSLRRTEAFF; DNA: TGTGCCAGCAGCTTAAGACGCACTGAAGCTTTCTTT
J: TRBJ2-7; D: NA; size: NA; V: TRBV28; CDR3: CASSLNSYEQYF; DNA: TGTGCCAGCAGTTTAAACTCCTACGAGCAGTACTTC
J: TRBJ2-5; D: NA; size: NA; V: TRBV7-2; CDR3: CASSLVGGLQETQYF; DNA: TGTGCCAGCAGCTTAGTGGGCGGTCTTCAAGAGACCCAGTACTTC
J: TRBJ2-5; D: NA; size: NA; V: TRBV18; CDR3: CASSPPNGETQYF; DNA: TGTGCCAGCTCACCGCCTAACGGGGAGACCCAGTACTTC
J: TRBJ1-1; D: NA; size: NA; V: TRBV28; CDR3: CASRGPSTEAFF; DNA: TGTGCCAGCAGGGGGCCGAGCACTGAAGCTTTCTTT
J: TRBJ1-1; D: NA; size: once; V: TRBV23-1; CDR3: CASSQLGEATAFF; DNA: TGCGCCAGCAGTCAACTTGGAGAGGCTACAGCTTTCTTT
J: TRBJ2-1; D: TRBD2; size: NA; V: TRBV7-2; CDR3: CASSFRTSGKNEQFF; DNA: TGTGCCAGCAGCTTTAGGACTAGCGGAAAGAATGAGCAGTTCTTC
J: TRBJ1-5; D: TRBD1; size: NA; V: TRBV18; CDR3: CASSPPTGTGVVKQPQHF; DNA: TGTGCCAGCTCACCACCTACCGGGACAGGGGTTGTTAAGCAGCCCCAGCATTTT
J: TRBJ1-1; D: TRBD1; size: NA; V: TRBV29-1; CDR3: CSVVGGNRGRGTEAFF; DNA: TGCAGCGTCGTGGGAGGAAACAGGGGGCGCGGAACTGAAGCTTTCTTT
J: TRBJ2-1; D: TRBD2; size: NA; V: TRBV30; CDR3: CAWSRLAGGILANEQFF; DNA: TGTGCCTGGAGCCGACTAGCGGGAGGGATTTTGGCAAATGAGCAGTTCTTC
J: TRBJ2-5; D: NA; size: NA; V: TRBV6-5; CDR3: CASRNGGEETQYF; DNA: TGTGCCAGCAGGAATGGTGGGGAGGAGACCCAGTACTTC
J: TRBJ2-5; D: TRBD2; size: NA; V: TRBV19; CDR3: CASSRGLAGGVQETQYF; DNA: TGTGCCAGTAGTCGGGGACTAGCGGGAGGGGTACAAGAGACCCAGTACTTC
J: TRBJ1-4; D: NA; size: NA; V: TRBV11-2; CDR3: CASSLGTSGGLGRLFF; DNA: TGTGCCAGCAGCTTAGGGACTTCTGGGGGCTTGGGGAGACTGTTTTTT
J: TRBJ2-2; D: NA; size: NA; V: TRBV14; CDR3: CASSQESGYRNTGELFF; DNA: TGTGCCAGCAGCCAAGAGTCCGGTTATAGGAACACCGGGGAGCTGTTTTTT
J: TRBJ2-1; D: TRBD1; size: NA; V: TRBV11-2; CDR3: CASSSFIIPGGSYNEQFF; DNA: TGTGCCAGCAGCTCCTTCATCATCCCAGGGGGTTCCTACAATGAGCAGTTCTTC
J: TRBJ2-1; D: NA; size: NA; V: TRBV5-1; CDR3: CASSFTSGPYNEQFF; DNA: TGCGCCAGCAGCTTCACGAGCGGACCCTACAATGAGCAGTTCTTC
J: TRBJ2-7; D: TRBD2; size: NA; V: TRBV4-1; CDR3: CASSQAWGGTYEQYF; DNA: TGCGCCAGCAGCCAAGCCTGGGGGGGAACCTACGAGCAGTACTTC
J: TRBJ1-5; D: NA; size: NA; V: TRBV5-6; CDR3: CASSFGDQPQHF; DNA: TGTGCCAGCAGCTTCGGGGACCAGCCCCAGCATTTT
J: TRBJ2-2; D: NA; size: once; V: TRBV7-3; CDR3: CASSLIVGGELFF; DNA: TGTGCCAGCAGCTTAATAGTGGGCGGGGAGCTGTTTTTT
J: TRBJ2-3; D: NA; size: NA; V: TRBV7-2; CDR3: CASSLLAGVSGDTQYF; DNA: TGTGCCAGCAGCTTACTGGCCGGGGTAAGCGGAGATACGCAGTATTTT
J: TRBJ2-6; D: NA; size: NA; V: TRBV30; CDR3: CAWGGRSSGANVLTF; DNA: TGTGCCTGGGGAGGTAGGTCGTCTGGGGCCAACGTCCTGACTTTC
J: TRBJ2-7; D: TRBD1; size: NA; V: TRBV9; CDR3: CASSPGVPTGDYEQYF; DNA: TGTGCCAGCAGCCCAGGGGTCCCGACAGGGGACTACGAGCAGTACTTC
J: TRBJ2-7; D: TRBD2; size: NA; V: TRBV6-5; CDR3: CASSYETSAWGYEQYF; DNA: TGTGCCAGCAGTTACGAGACTAGCGCGTGGGGGTACGAGCAGTACTTC
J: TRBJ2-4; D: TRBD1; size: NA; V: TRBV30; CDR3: CAWIRTGKAKNIQYF; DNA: TGTGCCTGGATTAGGACAGGGAAAGCCAAAAACATTCAGTACTTC
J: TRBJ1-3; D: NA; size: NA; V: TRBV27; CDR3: CASSTTRSGNTIYF; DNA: TGTGCCAGCTCGACAACCCGCTCTGGAAACACCATATATTTT
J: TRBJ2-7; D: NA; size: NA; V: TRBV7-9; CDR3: CASSHRRGHAVYEQYF; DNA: TGTGCCAGCAGCCACCGGAGGGGTCATGCCGTCTACGAGCAGTACTTC
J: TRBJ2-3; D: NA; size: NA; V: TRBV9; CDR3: CASSFGGTGSTDTQYF; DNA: TGTGCCAGCAGCTTTGGAGGGACCGGCAGCACAGATACGCAGTATTTT
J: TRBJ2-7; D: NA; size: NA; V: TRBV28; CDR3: CASTPRVITYEQYF; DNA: TGTGCCAGCACTCCCAGGGTGATAACCTACGAGCAGTACTTC
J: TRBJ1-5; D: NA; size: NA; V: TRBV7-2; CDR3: CASSPGPPNQPQHF; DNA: TGTGCCAGCAGCCCCGGCCCTCCCAATCAGCCCCAGCATTTT
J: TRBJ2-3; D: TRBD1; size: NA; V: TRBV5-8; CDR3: CASSWPGTGATDTQYF; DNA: TGTGCCAGCAGCTGGCCCGGGACAGGGGCCACAGATACGCAGTATTTT
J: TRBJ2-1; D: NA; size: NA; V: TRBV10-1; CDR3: CASSGPPHPGAPYNEQFF; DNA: TGCGCCAGCAGTGGACCCCCCCACCCGGGGGCCCCCTACAATGAGCAGTTCTTC
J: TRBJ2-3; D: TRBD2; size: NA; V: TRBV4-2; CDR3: CASSHASGGSGDTQYF; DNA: TGTGCCAGCAGCCACGCTAGCGGGGGTTCAGGAGATACGCAGTATTTT
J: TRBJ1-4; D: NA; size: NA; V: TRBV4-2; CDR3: CASSPVTERAEKLFF; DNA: TGTGCCAGCAGCCCGGTGACAGAAAGGGCTGAAAAACTGTTTTTT
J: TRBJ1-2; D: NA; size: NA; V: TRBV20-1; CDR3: CSAKTGSGYTF; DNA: TGCAGTGCTAAAACAGGCAGTGGCTACACCTTC
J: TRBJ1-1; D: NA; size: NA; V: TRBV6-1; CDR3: CASSEPGGRDTEAFF; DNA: TGTGCCAGCAGTGAACCGGGAGGGAGGGACACTGAAGCTTTCTTT
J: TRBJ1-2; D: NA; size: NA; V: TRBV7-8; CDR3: CASSLERGVDGYTF; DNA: TGTGCCAGCAGCTTAGAGAGAGGAGTTGATGGCTACACCTTC
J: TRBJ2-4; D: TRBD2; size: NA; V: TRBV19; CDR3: CASTGRDIQYF; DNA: TGTGCCAGTACGGGGAGGGACATTCAGTACTTC